Sequencing of this TCR beta chain was carried out in a study of a mutant IDH1 vaccine in newly diagnosed glioma. Turning to this clone: The antigen is undetermined.

Libraries were prepared by immunoSEQ multiplex PCR; TCRdb keeps only in-frame clonotypes and omits some of them. The sample carries approximately 50,000 clones, roughly nine tenths recorded once. From germline, CDR1 is SNHLY and CDR2 FYNNEI. CDR3 length: 12 amino acids. V was trimmed by 11 bases and J by 2 bases, leaving 12 bases between them. As to time point: week 35, safety follow-up. Each dose delivered 300 ug of mutant IDH1 20-mer peptide subcutaneously with imiquimod. This clonotype was obtained from a man aged 40-49 years with glioma. The specimen was PBMCs, collected from a glioma patient whose treatment included an IDH1 peptide vaccine. The chain employs TRBV2 and TRBJ1-1; TRBD1 might be the D (6 bases). The CDR3 protein is CAGGQINTEAFF. CDR3 DNA: TGTGCCGGAGGACAGATTAACACTGAAGCTTTCTTT.